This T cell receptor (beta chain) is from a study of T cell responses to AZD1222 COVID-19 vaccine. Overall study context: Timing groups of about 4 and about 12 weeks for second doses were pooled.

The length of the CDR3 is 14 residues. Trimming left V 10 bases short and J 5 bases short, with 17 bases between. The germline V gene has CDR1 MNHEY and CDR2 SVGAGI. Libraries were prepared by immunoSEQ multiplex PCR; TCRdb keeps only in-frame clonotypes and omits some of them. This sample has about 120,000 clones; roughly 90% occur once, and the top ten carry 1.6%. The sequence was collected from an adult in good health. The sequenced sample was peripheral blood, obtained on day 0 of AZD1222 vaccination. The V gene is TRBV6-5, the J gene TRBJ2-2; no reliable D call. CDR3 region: CAIKTAPGTGELFF. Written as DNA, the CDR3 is TGTGCCATAAAAACGGCCCCTGGGACCGGGGAGCTGTTTTTT.